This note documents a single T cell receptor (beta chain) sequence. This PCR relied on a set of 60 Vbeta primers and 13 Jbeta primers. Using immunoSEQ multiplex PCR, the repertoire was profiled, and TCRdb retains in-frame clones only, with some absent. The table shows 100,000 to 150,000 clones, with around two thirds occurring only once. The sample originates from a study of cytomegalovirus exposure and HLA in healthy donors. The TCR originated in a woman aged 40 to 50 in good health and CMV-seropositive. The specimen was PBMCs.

The CDR3 DNA reads as TGTGCCAGCCAAGGCGAGGGCCGTTATAATTCACCCCTCCACTTT. Protein sequence: CASQGEGRYNSPLHF. The rearrangement joins TRBV2 to TRBJ1-6, with D hard to call. The CDR3 has 15 residues. Trimming shortened V by 8 bases and J by 4 bases, and 15 bases separated the two germline ends. Germline V gives CDR1 SNHLY, CDR2 FYNNEI.